The clone carrying this T cell receptor beta chain was counted between two and nine times. Its target is unknown. Individual cDNA molecules received unique molecular identifiers in the library. As processed by the authors: Samples had a median of about 96,000 TCRs, ranging about 20,000 to 690,600. TCRdb called the 5' RACE reads again in MiXCR, with one record for every CDR3 protein. Here the V and J calls rest on TCRdb's processing, not on the authors' analysis. The data hold approximately 80,000 distinct CDR3 sequences, with around 15% observed a single time. It was from unfractionated whole blood that total RNA was extracted. The data were obtained in a study of human T cells and chemical hapten exposure. As for the study in general: TCR yield per sample varied, mainly due to pooled library volumes.

General study results and limits: With regard to DPC sensitization, TCRs above 1 in 1000 frequency did not change.

The origin of this receptor is a female donor in good health.

In DNA, the CDR3 is TGTGCCTGGAGTCCCGCCCGGACAGGGGTTGGTGGTGGCTACACCTTC. Amino acids: CAWSPARTGVGGGYTF. V and J are TRBV30 and TRBJ1-2, with 9 bases that match TRBD1. This CDR3 region has 16 residues. The V segment lost 2 bases and the J segment 7 bases; nucleotides outside the gene matches: 14. Per germline, CDR1 GTSNPN and CDR2 SVGIG (reference sequence). The whole variable domain, remainder taken from reference TRBV30 and TRBJ1-2, is SQTIHQWPATLVQPVGSPLSLECTVEGTSNPNLYWYRQAAGRGLQLLFYSVGIGQISSEVPQNLSASRPQDRQFILSSKKLLLSDSGFYLCAWSPARTGVGGGYTFGSGTRLTVV.